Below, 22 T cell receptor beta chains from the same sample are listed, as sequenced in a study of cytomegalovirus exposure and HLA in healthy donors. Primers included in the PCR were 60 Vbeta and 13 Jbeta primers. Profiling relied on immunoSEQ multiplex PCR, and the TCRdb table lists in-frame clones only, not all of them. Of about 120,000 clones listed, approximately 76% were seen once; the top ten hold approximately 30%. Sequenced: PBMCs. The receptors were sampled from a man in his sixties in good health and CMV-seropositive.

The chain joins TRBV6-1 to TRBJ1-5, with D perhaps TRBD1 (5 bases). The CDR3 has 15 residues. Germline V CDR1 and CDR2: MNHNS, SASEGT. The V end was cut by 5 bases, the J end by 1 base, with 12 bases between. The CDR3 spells CASSSTGGSNQPQHF. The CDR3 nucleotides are TGTGCCAGCAGTTCCACGGGGGGGAGCAATCAGCCCCAGCATTTT.

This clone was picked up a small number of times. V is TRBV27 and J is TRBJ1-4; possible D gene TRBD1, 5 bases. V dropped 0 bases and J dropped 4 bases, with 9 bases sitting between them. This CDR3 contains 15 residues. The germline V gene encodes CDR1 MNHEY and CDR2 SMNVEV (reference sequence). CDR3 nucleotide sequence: TGTGCCAGCAGTTTATCCGCGGGGCGTAATGAAAAACTGTTTTTT. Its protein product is CASSLSAGRNEKLFF.

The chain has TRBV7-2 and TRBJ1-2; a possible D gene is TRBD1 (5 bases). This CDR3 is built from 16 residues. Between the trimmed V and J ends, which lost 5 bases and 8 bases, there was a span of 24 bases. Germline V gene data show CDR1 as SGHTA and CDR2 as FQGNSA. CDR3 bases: TGTGCCAGCAGCGGTAGGGCGGGACCCTCCTGGGGAGGCTACACCTTC. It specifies CASSGRAGPSWGGYTF. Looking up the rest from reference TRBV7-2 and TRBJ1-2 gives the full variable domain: GAGVSQSPSNKVTEKGKDVELRCDPISGHTALYWYRQSLGQGLEFLIYFQGNSAPDKSGLPSDRFSAERTGGSVSTLTIQRTQQEDSAVYLCASSGRAGPSWGGYTFGSGTRLTVV.

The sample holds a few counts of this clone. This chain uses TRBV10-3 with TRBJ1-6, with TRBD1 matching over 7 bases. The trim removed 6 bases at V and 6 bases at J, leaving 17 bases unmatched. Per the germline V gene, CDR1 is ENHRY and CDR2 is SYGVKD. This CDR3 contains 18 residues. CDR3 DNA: TGTGCCATCAGCCCCGGCCAAGGGGGCAGAGGGGGTAATTCACCCCTCCACTTT. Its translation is CAISPGQGGRGGNSPLHF.

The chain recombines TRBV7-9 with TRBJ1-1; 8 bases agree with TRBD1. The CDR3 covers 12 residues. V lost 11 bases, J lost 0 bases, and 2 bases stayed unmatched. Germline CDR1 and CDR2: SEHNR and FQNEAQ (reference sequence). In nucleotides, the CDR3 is TGTGCCGGGGGACAGGTGAACACTGAAGCTTTCTTT. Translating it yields CAGGQVNTEAFF.

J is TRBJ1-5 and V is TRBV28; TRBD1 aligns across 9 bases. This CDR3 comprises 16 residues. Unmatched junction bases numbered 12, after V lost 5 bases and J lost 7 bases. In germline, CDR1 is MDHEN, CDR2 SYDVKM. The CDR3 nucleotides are TGTGCCAGCAGTCTCATCAAAACAGGGGGCCGGCAGCCCCAGCATTTT. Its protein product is CASSLIKTGGRQPQHF.

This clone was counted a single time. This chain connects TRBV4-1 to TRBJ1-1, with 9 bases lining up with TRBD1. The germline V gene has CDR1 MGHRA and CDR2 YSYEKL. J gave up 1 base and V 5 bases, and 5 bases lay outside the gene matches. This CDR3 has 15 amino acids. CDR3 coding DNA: TGCGCCAGCAGCTTTGAGGGACAGGGGAACACTGAAGCTTTCTTT. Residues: CASSFEGQGNTEAFF.

For the CDR3, the DNA is TGCGCCAGCAGCCAAGCGCTTCGGGGATCCAATGAGCAGTTCTTC. Protein sequence: CASSQALRGSNEQFF. The genes are TRBV4-1 and TRBJ2-1; D may be TRBD2 (5 bases). Germline V CDR1 and CDR2: MGHRA, YSYEKL. This CDR3 region has 15 residues. V dropped 1 base and J dropped 6 bases, with 13 bases sitting between them.

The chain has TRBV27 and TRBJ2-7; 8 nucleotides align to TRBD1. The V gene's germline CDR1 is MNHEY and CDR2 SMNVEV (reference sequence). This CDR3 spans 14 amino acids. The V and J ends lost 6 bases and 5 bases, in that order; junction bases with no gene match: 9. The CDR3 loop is CASRSDRAFDEQYF. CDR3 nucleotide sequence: TGTGCCAGCAGATCGGACAGGGCGTTCGACGAGCAGTACTTC.

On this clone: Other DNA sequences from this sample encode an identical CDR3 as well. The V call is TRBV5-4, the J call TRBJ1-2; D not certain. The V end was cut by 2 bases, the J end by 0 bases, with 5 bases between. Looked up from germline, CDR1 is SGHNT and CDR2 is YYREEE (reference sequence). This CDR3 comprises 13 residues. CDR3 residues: CASSFDSNYGYTF. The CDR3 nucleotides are TGTGCCAGCAGCTTTGACTCTAACTATGGCTACACCTTC.

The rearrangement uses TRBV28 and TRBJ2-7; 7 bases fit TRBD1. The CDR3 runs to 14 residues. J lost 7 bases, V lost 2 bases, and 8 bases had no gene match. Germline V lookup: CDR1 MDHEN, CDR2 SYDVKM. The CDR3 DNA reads TGTGCCAGCAGTTTAAACAGGGGCTCGGGGGAGCAGTACTTC. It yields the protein CASSLNRGSGEQYF.

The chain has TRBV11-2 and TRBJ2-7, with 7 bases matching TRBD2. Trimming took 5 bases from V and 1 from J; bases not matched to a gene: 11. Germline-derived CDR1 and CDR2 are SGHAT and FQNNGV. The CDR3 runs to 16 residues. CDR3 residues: CASSPREGLPSYEQYF. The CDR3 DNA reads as TGTGCCAGCAGCCCGAGGGAGGGCCTACCTTCCTACGAGCAGTACTTC.

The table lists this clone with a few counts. The CDR3, as DNA: TGTGCCAGCCCTATGGACAGGAGCAATCAGCCCCAGCATTTT. Translation: CASPMDRSNQPQHF. The chain recombines TRBV5-6 with TRBJ1-5, with 7 bases fitting TRBD1. After removal of 7 bases from V and 1 base from J, the junction contained 5 bases not matched to a gene. CDR1 and CDR2 (germline): SGHDT, YYEEEE. CDR3 size: 14 residues.

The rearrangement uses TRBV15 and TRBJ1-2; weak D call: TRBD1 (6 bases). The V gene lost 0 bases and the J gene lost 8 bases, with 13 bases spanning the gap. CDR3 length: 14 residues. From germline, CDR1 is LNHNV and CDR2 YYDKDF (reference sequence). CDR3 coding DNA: TGTGCCACCAGCAGAGATTTGGGGGCAGGCGGCTACACCTTC. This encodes CATSRDLGAGGYTF. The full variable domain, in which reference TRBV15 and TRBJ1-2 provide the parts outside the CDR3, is DAMVIQNPRYQVTQFGKPVTLSCSQTLNHNVMYWYQQKSSQAPKLLFHYYDKDFNNEADTPDNFQSRRPNTSFCFLDIRSPGLGDTAMYLCATSRDLGAGGYTFGSGTRLTVV.

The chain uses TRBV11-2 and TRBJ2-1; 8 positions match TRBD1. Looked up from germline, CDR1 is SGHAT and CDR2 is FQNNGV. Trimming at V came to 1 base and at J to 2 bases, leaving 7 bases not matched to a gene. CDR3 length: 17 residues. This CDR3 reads CASSLVLSGGAYNEQFF. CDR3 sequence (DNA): TGTGCCAGCAGCTTAGTCCTATCAGGGGGCGCCTACAATGAGCAGTTCTTC.

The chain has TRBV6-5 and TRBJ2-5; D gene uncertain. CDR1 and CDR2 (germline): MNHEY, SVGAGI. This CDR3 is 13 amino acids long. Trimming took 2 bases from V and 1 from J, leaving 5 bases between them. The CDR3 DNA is TGTGCCAGCAGTTACGGCGGCCAAGAGACCCAGTACTTC. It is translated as CASSYGGQETQYF.

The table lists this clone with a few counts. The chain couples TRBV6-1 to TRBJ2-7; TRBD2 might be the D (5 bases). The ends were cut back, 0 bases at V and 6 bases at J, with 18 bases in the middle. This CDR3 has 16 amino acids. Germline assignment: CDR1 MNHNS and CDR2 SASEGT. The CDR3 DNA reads TGTGCCAGCAGTGAAGCGCGGACTCGGGCTGCCGGCGAGCAGTACTTC. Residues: CASSEARTRAAGEQYF.

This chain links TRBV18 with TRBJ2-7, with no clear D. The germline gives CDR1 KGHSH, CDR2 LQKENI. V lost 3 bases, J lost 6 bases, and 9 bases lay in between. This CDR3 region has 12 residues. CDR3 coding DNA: TGTGCCAGCTCACCCCTCCCAGGCGAGCAGTACTTC. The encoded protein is CASSPLPGEQYF.

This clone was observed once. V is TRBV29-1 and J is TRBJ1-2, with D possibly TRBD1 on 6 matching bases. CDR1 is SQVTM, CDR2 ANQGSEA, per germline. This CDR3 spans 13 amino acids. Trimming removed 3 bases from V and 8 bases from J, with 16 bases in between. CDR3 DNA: TGCAGCGTTGAGGGGGCAGGGTACGACGGCTACACCTTC. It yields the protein CSVEGAGYDGYTF.

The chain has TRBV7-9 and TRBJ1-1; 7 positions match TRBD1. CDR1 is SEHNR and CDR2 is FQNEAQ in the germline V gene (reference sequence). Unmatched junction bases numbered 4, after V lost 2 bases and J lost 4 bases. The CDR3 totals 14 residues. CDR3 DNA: TGTGCCAGCAGCTTACCGCAGGGGGTCACTGAAGCTTTCTTT. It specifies CASSLPQGVTEAFF.

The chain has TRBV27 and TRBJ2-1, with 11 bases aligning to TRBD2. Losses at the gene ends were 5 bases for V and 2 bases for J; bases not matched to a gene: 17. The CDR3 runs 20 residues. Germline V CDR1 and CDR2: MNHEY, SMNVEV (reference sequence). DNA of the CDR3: TGTGCCAGCAGTACCCTGAACCCGGGGCTTAGCGGGAGGGCCTACAATGAGCAGTTCTTC. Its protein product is CASSTLNPGLSGRAYNEQFF.

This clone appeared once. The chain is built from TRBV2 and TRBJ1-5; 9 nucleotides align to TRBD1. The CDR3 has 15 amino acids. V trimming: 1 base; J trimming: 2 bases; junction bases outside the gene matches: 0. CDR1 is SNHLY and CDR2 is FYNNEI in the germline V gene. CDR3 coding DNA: TGTGCCAGCAGTGAAGGGGACAGGGGCAATCAGCCCCAGCATTTT. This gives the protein CASSEGDRGNQPQHF. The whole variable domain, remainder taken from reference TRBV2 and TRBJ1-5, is EPEVTQTPSHQVTQMGQEVILRCVPISNHLYFYWYRQILGQKVEFLVSFYNNEISEKSEIFDDQFSVERPDGSNFTLKIRSTKLEDSAMYFCASSEGDRGNQPQHFGDGTRLSIL.